The 11 T cell receptor beta chains given below trace back to one sample, sequenced in a study of early T cells in non-severe SARS-CoV-2 infection. TCRdb redid the calling of the 5' RACE reads with MiXCR, one entry per CDR3 protein. The sample shows over 85,000 distinct CDR3 sequences, approximately 14% of them seen only once. The sample taken for sequencing was whole blood. The source is an adult who was a healthcare worker with PCR-confirmed SARS-CoV-2 infection or an uninfected control (not recorded which).

This clonotype was seen at least ten times. The rearrangement links TRBV5-5 to TRBJ1-1, with D possibly TRBD1 on 5 matching bases. The V end lost 3 bases, the J end lost 5 bases, and 17 bases lay between the germline ends. Germline loops: CDR1 SGHKS, CDR2 YYEKEE (reference sequence). This CDR3 has 15 residues. In DNA, the CDR3 is TGTGCCAGCAGCTGGCTTTCCGGGACGAGGACTGAAGCTTTCTTT. Protein product: CASSWLSGTRTEAFF.

This clonotype was seen a few times. The J gene is TRBJ1-2, the V gene TRBV27; D might be TRBD1 (5 bases). The CDR3 sequence is 13 residues long. Trimming took 7 bases from V and 4 from J, leaving 13 bases between them. The germline gives CDR1 MNHEY, CDR2 SMNVEV (reference sequence). The CDR3 sequence is CASMGGAGYGYTF. The DNA for the CDR3 is TGTGCCAGCATGGGGGGAGCGGGCTATGGCTACACCTTC.

This clonotype was counted at least ten times. The CDR3 bases are TGTGCCAGCAGCCTGGAGTCCACAGATACGCAGTATTTT. Its protein is CASSLESTDTQYF. V is TRBV7-2 and J is TRBJ2-3, with D unclear. Trimming removed 5 bases at V and 2 bases at J, with 8 bases between. The CDR3 has 13 amino acids. Germline assignment: CDR1 SGHTA and CDR2 FQGNSA.

This clonotype was detected ten times or more. The chain employs TRBV19 and TRBJ2-2; D gene uncertain. Trimming left V 7 bases short and J 8 bases short, with 11 bases between. Germline values: CDR1 LNHDA, CDR2 SQIVND (reference sequence). The CDR3 covers 12 residues. The CDR3 DNA reads as TGTGCCAGTACTCTATCACCTGGGGAGCTGTTTTTT. This codes for CASTLSPGELFF.

The sample holds many counts of this clonotype. This sequence joins TRBV3-1 and TRBJ2-1; D is perhaps TRBD2 (5 bases). Trimming took off 4 bases at V and 1 base at J, with 11 bases between the two ends. The CDR3 totals 15 residues. Germline lookup yields CDR1 LGHDT and CDR2 YNNKEL (reference sequence). DNA of the CDR3: TGTGCCAGCAGCCCACCGGGATTATCCTACAATGAGCAGTTCTTC. It yields the protein CASSPPGLSYNEQFF.

The CDR3 nucleotides read TGCGCCAGCAGCTTGGGGACAGGGACTGGCGAGCAGTACTTC. Amino acid sequence: CASSLGTGTGEQYF. This chain uses TRBV5-1 with TRBJ2-7; 8 bases line up with TRBD1. The CDR3 is made up of 14 amino acids. The V and J ends lost 0 bases and 6 bases, in that order; junction bases with no gene match: 5. CDR1 and CDR2 (germline): SGHRS, YFSETQ.

This clonotype was observed many times. The chain is built from TRBV20-1 and TRBJ2-1, with D possibly matching TRBD2 (5 bases). Trimming pared 6 bases from V and 2 bases from J, leaving 14 bases between. Germline lookup yields CDR1 DFQATT and CDR2 SNEGSKA (reference sequence). This CDR3 is built from 14 residues. This chain's CDR3 is CSAGEALAYNEQFF. The CDR3 DNA follows: TGCAGTGCGGGAGAGGCCCTTGCCTACAATGAGCAGTTCTTC.

The chain employs TRBV5-4 and TRBJ1-1; no clear D gene. The V gene lost 2 bases and the J gene lost 1 base, with 6 bases spanning the gap. CDR3 size: 13 residues. Germline lookup yields CDR1 SGHNT and CDR2 YYREEE (reference sequence). CDR3 in DNA: TGTGCCAGCAGCTTTAAGGGGAACACTGAAGCTTTCTTT. Protein sequence: CASSFKGNTEAFF.

This clonotype was seen a handful of times. The CDR3 DNA reads TGTGCCAGCAGCCCCGGCGGCACAGATACGCAGTATTTT. It encodes CASSPGGTDTQYF. The rearrangement links TRBV9 to TRBJ2-3; no reliable D call. The CDR3 totals 13 residues. V was shortened by 4 bases and J by 1 base, with 7 bases between the two germline ends. The germline V gene has CDR1 SGDLS and CDR2 YYNGEE.

Only a few counts were recorded for this clonotype. This chain joins TRBV19 and TRBJ1-4, with unresolved D. The CDR3 contains 14 residues. Germline assignment: CDR1 LNHDA and CDR2 SQIVND (reference sequence). V shed 5 bases and J shed 5 bases, with 12 bases lying between them. In DNA form, the CDR3 reads TGTGCCAGTAGTCTGCAACGCCAGAATGAAAAACTGTTTTTT. Its protein is CASSLQRQNEKLFF.

This clonotype was seen many times. This chain joins TRBV6-1 and TRBJ2-3; D is ambiguous. Germline loops: CDR1 MNHNS, CDR2 SASEGT. CDR3 size: 14 residues. V lost 2 bases and J lost 0, with 6 bases in between. CDR3 sequence (DNA): TGTGCCAGCAGTGAATTAGGGAGCACAGATACGCAGTATTTT. Its translation is CASSELGSTDTQYF.